Following are 27 T cell receptor beta chains from one sample sequenced in a study of shared T cell receptors in the human thymus. Sequencing was performed with immunoSEQ multiplex PCR; in TCRdb, only in-frame clones are kept and a portion is missing. The sample includes under 850,000 clones, around nine tenths of them seen just once. The sample was also linked to a second study, of human thymus T cells.

The sequenced sample was thymocytes. The receptors shown here come from a boy younger than two with a congenital heart defect.

The rearrangement uses TRBV29-1 and TRBJ1-1; TRBD1 agrees at 8 bases. Trimming at V came to 4 bases and at J to 3 bases, leaving 10 bases not matched to a gene. This CDR3 is built from 15 residues. Looked up from germline, CDR1 is SQVTM and CDR2 is ANQGSEA. In DNA, the CDR3 is TGCAGCGTTGTGGTTGGGCAGGGGGCAGACACTGAAGCTTTCTTT. As protein: CSVVVGQGADTEAFF. Together with reference TRBV29-1 and TRBJ1-1, the CDR3 gives the full variable domain: SAVISQKPSRDICQRGTSLTIQCQVDSQVTMMFWYRQQPGQSLTLIATANQGSEATYESGFVIDKFPISRPNLTFSTLTVSNMSPEDSSIYLCSVVVGQGADTEAFFGQGTRLTVV.

The V gene is TRBV6-6, the J gene TRBJ2-3; D not certain. Germline V gene lookup returns CDR1 MNHNY and CDR2 SVGAGI (reference sequence). V dropped 7 bases and J dropped 0 bases, with 17 bases sitting between them. The CDR3 is made up of 16 amino acids. Here the CDR3 reads CASTPTETPSTDTQYF. Written as DNA, the CDR3 is TGTGCCAGCACCCCTACGGAGACCCCAAGCACAGATACGCAGTATTTT.

This chain connects TRBV5-6 to TRBJ1-2; TRBD1 agrees at 7 bases. This CDR3 spans 14 amino acids. Germline-derived CDR1 and CDR2 are SGHDT and YYEEEE. V trimming: 3 bases; J trimming: 4 bases; junction bases outside the gene matches: 6. The CDR3: CASSSDRVGYGYTF. The CDR3 DNA sequence: TGTGCCAGCAGCTCAGACAGGGTGGGCTATGGCTACACCTTC.

The genes are TRBV2 and TRBJ2-1, with 10 bases that match TRBD1. This CDR3 has 18 residues. CDR1 is SNHLY, CDR2 FYNNEI, per germline. Trimming at V came to 7 bases and at J to 12 bases, leaving 24 bases not matched to a gene. The CDR3 here is CASMGQGRSRVSLDVQFF. The DNA for the CDR3 is TGTGCCAGCATGGGACAGGGGAGGTCTCGGGTTTCTCTCGACGTGCAGTTCTTC.

V usage is TRBV27 and J usage is TRBJ2-3; possible D gene TRBD1, 6 bases. The CDR3 spans 14 residues. Germline-derived CDR1 and CDR2 are MNHEY and SMNVEV (reference sequence). V gave up 8 bases and J gave up 0 bases, with 12 bases separating them. CDR3: CASGQPISTDTQYF. The DNA for the CDR3 is TGTGCCAGCGGACAGCCCATTAGCACAGATACGCAGTATTTT.

The chain carries TRBV7-3 and TRBJ2-1, with TRBD2 as a possible D gene (5 bases). Germline CDR1 SGHTA, CDR2 FQGTGA. The V gene lost 6 bases and the J gene lost 0 bases, with 15 bases spanning the gap. This CDR3 is built from 16 residues. Here the CDR3 DNA reads TGTGCCAGCAGATTTAAGAACACTAGCTCCTACAATGAGCAGTTCTTC. It translates to CASRFKNTSSYNEQFF.

The genes are TRBV14 and TRBJ2-1; D is ambiguous. Germline CDR1 and CDR2: SGHDN and FVKESK. V lost 4 bases and J 0 bases, leaving 22 bases between the germline ends. The CDR3 is made up of 19 amino acids. The CDR3 region has the DNA TGTGCCAGCAGCCTGCCAGAATCGAGTCCTCCTAGCTCCTACAATGAGCAGTTCTTC. It yields the protein CASSLPESSPPSSYNEQFF. Filled out from reference TRBV14 and TRBJ2-1, the complete variable domain reads EAGVTQFPSHSVIEKGQTVTLRCDPISGHDNLYWYRRVMGKEIKFLLHFVKESKQDESGMPNNRFLAERTGGTYSTLKVQPAELEDSGVYFCASSLPESSPPSSYNEQFFGPGTRLTVL.

This chain uses TRBV30 with TRBJ2-1, with TRBD2 identical over 7 bases. The CDR3 spans 16 residues. V lost 3 bases to trimming and J lost 3 bases; unmatched junction nucleotides: 11. CDR1 is GTSNPN and CDR2 is SVGIG in the germline V gene (reference sequence). For the CDR3, the DNA is TGTGCCTGGAGCCCTAAGGCCGGGAGGCACTACAATGAGCAGTTCTTC. Protein product: CAWSPKAGRHYNEQFF.

The chain has TRBV10-2 and TRBJ2-3, with 7 bases aligning to TRBD2. With 7 bases clipped from V and 6 bases from J, the junction kept 16 bases outside the gene matches. Germline V gives CDR1 WSHSY, CDR2 SAAADI. The CDR3 contains 16 residues. DNA of the CDR3: TGCGCCAGCAAGGGACTACGAGGGAGGGGTCTGGATACGCAGTATTTT. It yields the protein CASKGLRGRGLDTQYF.

In its sample, this clone was seen once. V is TRBV7-9 and J is TRBJ2-5, with unresolved D. In germline, CDR1 is SEHNR, CDR2 FQNEAQ (reference sequence). V was clipped by 1 base and J by 1 base, with 7 bases between them. This CDR3 region has 14 residues. CDR3 sequence (DNA): TGTGCCAGCAGCTTAGGAAGCTCCCAAGAGACCCAGTACTTC. It specifies CASSLGSSQETQYF.

The chain links TRBV9 to TRBJ2-5, with 14 positions matching TRBD2. V dropped 0 bases and J dropped 1; count of bases not matched to a gene: 8. Germline V lookup: CDR1 SGDLS, CDR2 YYNGEE. The CDR3 loop spans 19 amino acids. The CDR3 coding sequence is TGTGCCAGCAGCGTAGCTACGGGACTAGCGGGAGAGGCCCAAGAGACCCAGTACTTC. Translated, it gives CASSVATGLAGEAQETQYF.

The chain is built from TRBV30 and TRBJ2-7; 7 bases agree with TRBD1. Unmatched junction bases numbered 6, after V lost 4 bases and J lost 3 bases. Germline lookup yields CDR1 GTSNPN and CDR2 SVGIG (reference sequence). The CDR3 consists of 13 residues. CDR3 amino acids: CAWNRQGFYEQYF. In DNA, the CDR3 is TGTGCCTGGAACCGACAGGGTTTCTACGAGCAGTACTTC.

This clone was seen only once. The CDR3 DNA follows: TGTGCCAGCAGTGAAGCGCTCAGGGAAGTTACAGATACGCAGTATTTT. It translates to CASSEALREVTDTQYF. The genes are TRBV6-1 and TRBJ2-3; tentative D call: TRBD1 (5 bases). V gave up 0 bases and J gave up 3 bases, with 13 bases separating them. This CDR3 is 16 amino acids long. CDR1 is MNHNS and CDR2 is SASEGT in the germline V gene.

This chain uses TRBV4-3 with TRBJ2-3; TRBD2 matches 8 bases. The CDR3 is 16 amino acids. With V trimmed by 6 bases and J by 2 bases, 10 bases remained unmatched. Germline loops: CDR1 LGHNA, CDR2 YSLEER. CDR3 residues: CASSPSRRGDTDTQYF. The CDR3 bases are TGCGCCAGCAGTCCTAGCAGGCGGGGGGACACAGATACGCAGTATTTT.

V gene TRBV7-2 combines with J gene TRBJ1-3; D is unresolved. Germline lookup yields CDR1 SGHTA and CDR2 FQGNSA. The V end lost 0 bases, the J end lost 0 bases, and 9 bases lay between the germline ends. The CDR3 has 16 residues. The CDR3 DNA follows: TGTGCCAGCAGCTTAGCTACGCTGAGCTCTGGAAACACCATATATTTT. Translating gives CASSLATLSSGNTIYF.

This clone was seen a single time. The J gene is TRBJ2-1, the V gene TRBV4-2; TRBD2 agrees at 9 bases. With V trimmed by 4 bases and J by 5 bases, 18 bases remained unmatched. This CDR3 contains 19 residues. Germline-derived CDR1 and CDR2 are LGHNA and YNFKEQ. The CDR3 is CASSLSDSSGTSRDNEQFF. CDR3 nucleotides: TGTGCCAGCAGCCTAAGTGACTCTAGCGGGACCTCCCGAGACAATGAGCAGTTCTTC.

The chain combines TRBV18 with TRBJ2-7; TRBD2 agrees at 11 bases. The germline gives CDR1 KGHSH, CDR2 LQKENI. J gave up 2 bases and V 5 bases, and 5 bases lay outside the gene matches. The CDR3 is made up of 15 amino acids. CDR3 loop: CASSAGTSGPYEQYF. Written as DNA, the CDR3 is TGTGCCAGCTCAGCAGGGACTAGCGGACCCTACGAGCAGTACTTC.

V usage is TRBV5-6 and J usage is TRBJ2-5, with 7 bases matching TRBD1. The CDR3 covers 15 residues. From germline, CDR1 is SGHDT and CDR2 YYEEEE. J gave up 1 base and V 2 bases, and 5 bases lay outside the gene matches. Written as DNA, the CDR3 is TGTGCCAGCAGCTTCAGCCGGACAGGCCAAGAGACCCAGTACTTC. Its protein is CASSFSRTGQETQYF. The full variable domain, in which reference TRBV5-6 and TRBJ2-5 provide the parts outside the CDR3, is DAGVTQSPTHLIKTRGQQVTLRCSPKSGHDTVSWYQQALGQGPQFIFQYYEEEERQRGNFPDRFSGHQFPNYSSELNVNALLLGDSALYLCASSFSRTGQETQYFGPGTRLLVL.

This chain uses TRBV27 with TRBJ2-7; 10 bases match TRBD2. In germline, CDR1 is MNHEY, CDR2 SMNVEV (reference sequence). The junction had 12 bases not matched to a gene; V was cut back by 5 bases and J by 2 bases. The CDR3 totals 17 residues. The CDR3 nucleotides read TGTGCCAGCAGTCCTTCAAGGAGGACTAGCGGCCCCTACGAGCAGTACTTC. It is translated as CASSPSRRTSGPYEQYF.

This clone was detected a few times. CDR3 coding DNA: TGTGCCAGCAGCTTGCGGGGGGCGCAGGAGACCCAGTACTTC. Its protein product is CASSLRGAQETQYF. This chain uses TRBV5-4 with TRBJ2-5, with a weak D call TRBD2 (7 bases). The V gene lost 1 base and the J gene lost 5 bases, with 12 bases spanning the gap. Germline CDR1 reads SGHNT; CDR2 reads YYREEE (reference sequence). CDR3 length: 14 residues. Combining the CDR3 with reference TRBV5-4 and TRBJ2-5 gives the whole variable domain ETGVTQSPTHLIKTRGQQVTLRCSSQSGHNTVSWYQQALGQGPQFIFQYYREEENGRGNFPPRFSGLQFPNYSSELNVNALELDDSALYLCASSLRGAQETQYFGPGTRLLVL.

The J gene is TRBJ2-5, the V gene TRBV2, with 9 nucleotides matching TRBD2. V trimming: 2 bases; J trimming: 4 bases; junction bases outside the gene matches: 8. The CDR3 has 16 residues. Germline values: CDR1 SNHLY, CDR2 FYNNEI. The CDR3 protein is CASSETASGKIETQYF. DNA for the CDR3: TGTGCCAGCAGTGAAACCGCTAGCGGGAAAATAGAGACCCAGTACTTC. The variable domain in full, with the rest retrieved from reference TRBV2 and TRBJ2-5, is EPEVTQTPSHQVTQMGQEVILRCVPISNHLYFYWYRQILGQKVEFLVSFYNNEISEKSEIFDDQFSVERPDGSNFTLKIRSTKLEDSAMYFCASSETASGKIETQYFGPGTRLLVL.

The J gene is TRBJ2-7, the V gene TRBV11-2, with D uncertain. Trimming left V 3 bases short and J 2 bases short, with 14 bases between. Germline loops: CDR1 SGHAT, CDR2 FQNNGV. The CDR3 has 15 amino acids. The CDR3 nucleotides are TGTGCCAGCAGCTTGAGGTCGCTAACTGCCTACGAGCAGTACTTC. This translates into CASSLRSLTAYEQYF.

This clone was observed a handful of times. This rearrangement joins TRBV5-6 to TRBJ1-1; 9 bases match TRBD1. There are 14 residues in the CDR3. With V trimmed by 0 bases and J by 4 bases, 1 base remained unmatched. CDR1 SGHDT and CDR2 YYEEEE come from the germline V gene. The CDR3 DNA follows: TGTGCCAGCAGCTTGGTGGGACAGGGCACTGAAGCTTTCTTT. Translation gives CASSLVGQGTEAFF.

CDR3 DNA: TGTGCCAGCAGCTTTGGATCCAGGGCCCCTAGGCAGCAGTACTTC. Its protein is CASSFGSRAPRQQYF. V is TRBV11-3 and J is TRBJ2-7; perhaps TRBD1 as D (5 bases). There are 15 residues in the CDR3. Germline V gene sequence: CDR1 SGHNT, CDR2 YENEEA. V gave up 3 bases and J gave up 8 bases, with 20 bases separating them.

The V call is TRBV2, the J call TRBJ1-4, with D maybe TRBD1 (6 bases). V lost 10 bases and J 8 bases, leaving 23 bases between the germline ends. CDR3 size: 15 residues. Germline assignment: CDR1 SNHLY and CDR2 FYNNEI. The CDR3 here is CATRLGPQGSEKLFF. The CDR3 bases are TGTGCCACCCGACTCGGACCACAGGGCTCAGAAAAACTGTTTTTT. Looking up the rest from reference TRBV2 and TRBJ1-4 gives the full variable domain: EPEVTQTPSHQVTQMGQEVILRCVPISNHLYFYWYRQILGQKVEFLVSFYNNEISEKSEIFDDQFSVERPDGSNFTLKIRSTKLEDSAMYFCATRLGPQGSEKLFFGSGTQLSVL.

The CDR3 loop reads CASSLTRIAGGPYNEQFF. The DNA for the CDR3 is TGTGCCAGCAGCTTGACGAGAATAGCGGGAGGGCCCTACAATGAGCAGTTCTTC. The chain uses TRBV7-9 and TRBJ2-1; 11 bases agree with TRBD2. Per germline, CDR1 SEHNR and CDR2 FQNEAQ (reference sequence). This CDR3 comprises 18 residues. V was pared by 3 bases and J by 2 bases, with 9 bases of the junction left unmatched.

This clone was observed a single time. The rearrangement uses TRBV19 and TRBJ2-4, with D maybe TRBD2 (6 bases). The CDR3 runs to 13 residues. CDR1 and CDR2 from the germline V gene are LNHDA and SQIVND (reference sequence). V was cut by 5 bases and J by 3 bases, with 8 bases left in between. The CDR3 DNA reads TGTGCCAGTAGTGTCGGGAGCAAAAACATTCAGTACTTC. It is translated as CASSVGSKNIQYF.